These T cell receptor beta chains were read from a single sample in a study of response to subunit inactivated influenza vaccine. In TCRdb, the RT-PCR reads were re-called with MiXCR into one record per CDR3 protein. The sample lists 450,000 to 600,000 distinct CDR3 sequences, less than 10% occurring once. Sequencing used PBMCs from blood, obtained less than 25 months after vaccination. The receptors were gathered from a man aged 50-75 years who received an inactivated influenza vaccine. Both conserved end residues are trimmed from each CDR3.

ASTGGFRGNTEAF | TRBJ1-1 | TRBV4-3
ASSLGPEAGGPYEQY | TRBJ2-7 | TRBV27
SAGPGTKNTGELF | TRBJ2-2 | TRBV29-1
TSSARDRSLYNEQF | TRBJ2-1 | TRBV19
SVGRVDPDEQF | TRBJ2-1 | TRBV29-1
ASSQPGGGEQY | TRBJ2-7 | TRBV12-3/TRBV12-4
ASSIAGGAHEQF | TRBJ2-1 | TRBV3-1
ASSLDKIETQY | TRBJ2-5 | TRBV11-2
SAPMGLAGTDTQY | TRBJ2-3 | TRBV20-1
ASSQDFYSGGFSGEQY | TRBJ2-7 | TRBV4-1
SAFTGETDTQY | TRBJ2-3 | TRBV20-1
ASSPQGILSGYT | TRBJ1-2 | TRBV12-3/TRBV12-4
ASSQETGGSNYGYT | TRBJ1-2 | TRBV4-1
ASSPGQDWGEAF | TRBJ1-1 | TRBV18
ASSKLDGGTDNEQF | TRBJ2-1 | TRBV6-1
ASRRDQTETQY | TRBJ2-5 | TRBV6-2/TRBV6-3
ASSVRPSPLH | TRBJ1-6 | TRBV12-3/TRBV12-4
SAPGRSSYEQY | TRBJ2-7 | TRBV20-1
ASSPVPRREKEETQY | TRBJ2-5 | TRBV11-3
ASSLARGLQEKLF | TRBJ1-4 | TRBV5-1
ASSRRQQGPQPQH | TRBJ1-5 | TRBV4-3
ASSNRMNTEAF | TRBJ1-1 | TRBV19
ASSNQVGISNQPQH | TRBJ1-5 | TRBV12-3/TRBV12-4
ASRKGVAGGNEQF | TRBJ2-1 | TRBV2
SVEWGASGNTIY | TRBJ1-3 | TRBV29-1
ASSLTGLSGNTIY | TRBJ1-3 | TRBV7-9
ASSQSLAGGQETQY | TRBJ2-5 | TRBV4-3
ASTDRGRGMNTEAF | TRBJ1-1 | TRBV19
ASSLSSGGRQETQY | TRBJ2-5 | TRBV7-2
ASSVGREETQY | TRBJ2-5 | TRBV10-1
ASSPQSSYEQY | TRBJ2-7 | TRBV18
ASRLQSGRFRDEQF | TRBJ2-1 | TRBV7-2
ASSVGVSGAMSEQY | TRBJ2-7 | TRBV9
ASSGGTSGPSYEQY | TRBJ2-7 | TRBV25-1
SSTQVNEQF | TRBJ2-1 | TRBV5-8
ASQPGHDSGNTIY | TRBJ1-3 | TRBV6-2/TRBV6-3
ASSSDRTEQY | TRBJ2-7 | TRBV18